This entry describes one T cell receptor (beta chain). Its specificity is unknown. This sample also contains other DNA sequences that code for the same CDR3. Between the trimmed V and J ends, which lost 3 bases and 0 bases, there was a span of 5 bases. The CDR3 is made up of 14 amino acids. Germline V gives CDR1 LNHDA, CDR2 SQIVND (reference sequence). The method was immunoSEQ multiplex PCR; TCRdb's version includes in-frame clones alone and lacks a portion of them. This sample carries about 2.4 million clones, around nine tenths of them seen once, and the ten largest clones take around 0.14%. This sample stems from a study of shared clonotypes between healthy human individuals. Study summary: Per-donor plates numbered three CD4 naive, three CD4 memory, two CD8 naive and one CD8 memory. Study results and limitations: Although depth was large, rarefaction showed that sequencing of the sorted subsets was incomplete. Clonotypes which were not shared had lower generation probabilities than clonotypes that all four donors shared.

Sequencing used naive CD4+ T cells sorted from blood. Subset noted: CD45RA+ positively selected. V gene TRBV19 combines with J gene TRBJ1-4; D not resolved. The sequence derives from a man aged 18 to 29 in good health. The CDR3 is CASSMTATNEKLFF. The CDR3 nucleotides read TGTGCCAGTAGTATGACGGCAACTAATGAAAAACTGTTTTTT.